Listed below are T cell receptor beta chains from one sample, sequenced in a study of radiation and T cells in renal cell carcinoma. Profiling relied on immunoSEQ multiplex PCR, and the TCRdb table lists in-frame clones only, not all of them. The table lists approximately 120,000 clones, approximately 80% of them singletons. The sample was blood, taken from a patient whose treatment included radiotherapy and nephrectomy. These receptors all stem from a woman aged 60-70 years with renal cell carcinoma. Both conserved end residues are part of each CDR3. Fields, in order: clone size, D gene, V gene, J gene, CDR3 DNA, CDR3 protein. The D gene is left open where the match is weak. Not all rows give a size; the values are once, few, many and, for expanded clones, a class.

-,-,TRBV23-1,TRBJ1-6,TGCGCCAGCAGTCATTGGAAGGGCCACCGGAGCTCCTATAATTCACCCCTCCACTTT,CASSHWKGHRSSYNSPLHF
-,TRBD1,TRBV25-1,TRBJ1-2,TGTGCCAGCAGTGAACGTACCGGGACAGGGGCCTATGGCTACACCTTC,CASSERTGTGAYGYTF
-,-,TRBV6-1,TRBJ2-3,TGTGCCAGCAGTGAAACCCCCTCCGGTCGGGATACGCAGTATTTT,CASSETPSGRDTQYF
-,-,TRBV4-1,TRBJ1-1,TGCGCCAGCAGCCAGGAAATGCGTAAGACAGCCTTCGACACTGAAGCTTTCTTT,CASSQEMRKTAFDTEAFF
-,TRBD1,TRBV30,TRBJ2-1,TGTGCCTGGAGCGATACAGGGGAGCCCTACAATGAGCAGTTCTTC,CAWSDTGEPYNEQFF
once,TRBD1,TRBV19,TRBJ2-7,TGTGCCAGTAGTACTACCGGGACAGGGGACGAGCAGTACTTC,CASSTTGTGDEQYF
few,-,TRBV9,TRBJ2-5,TGTGCCAGCAGCGTCACCGGGATCTACCAAGAGACCCAGTACTTC,CASSVTGIYQETQYF
-,-,TRBV10-3,TRBJ2-3,TGTGCCATCAGTGAGTCAAGGGGCCAGGGCCGAGGAGATACGCAGTATTTT,CAISESRGQGRGDTQYF
-,-,TRBV6-1,TRBJ1-3,TGTGCCAGCAGTGAATCTGGAAACACCATATATTTT,CASSESGNTIYF
-,TRBD1,TRBV5-1,TRBJ1-5,TGCGCCAGCAGCTTGAATACAGGGGGCAATCAGCCCCAGCATTTT,CASSLNTGGNQPQHF
-,-,TRBV4-3,TRBJ2-2,TGCGCCAGCAGCCGGACGGACAGGAACACCGGGGAGCTGTTTTTT,CASSRTDRNTGELFF
-,-,TRBV5-1,TRBJ1-2,TGCGCCAGCAGCTCTGGGAGCTGGCCTGGCTACACCTTC,CASSSGSWPGYTF
once,-,TRBV28,TRBJ2-6,TGTGCCAGCAGTTTATGGCCCTCGGGGCCCTTCGGGGCCAACGTCCTGACTTTC,CASSLWPSGPFGANVLTF
-,TRBD2,TRBV19,TRBJ2-3,TGTGCCAGTAGTATAGCAACTAGCGGGGGTCCGGGAGATACGCAGTATTTT,CASSIATSGGPGDTQYF
few,TRBD1,TRBV9,TRBJ1-4,TGTGCCAGCAGCGCTACCGGGACAGCGAATGAAAAACTGTTTTTT,CASSATGTANEKLFF
-,TRBD2,TRBV10-3,TRBJ2-7,TGTGCCACCACCTCCAGCGGGGAAACCTACGAGCAGTACTTC,CATTSSGETYEQYF
once,TRBD1,TRBV19,TRBJ2-7,TGTGCCAGTAGTATAGCTTGGACAGGGCTGGACGAGCAGTACTTC,CASSIAWTGLDEQYF
-,TRBD1,TRBV5-4,TRBJ1-2,TGTGCCAGCAGCTTGTTCCGGGACAGGGGCTATGGCTACACCTTC,CASSLFRDRGYGYTF
-,-,TRBV10-1,TRBJ2-3,TGCGCCAGCAGTGAGGCGCCCAGACTAGTAGCAGATACGCAGTATTTT,CASSEAPRLVADTQYF
-,TRBD1,TRBV19,TRBJ2-1,TGTGCCAGTAGTCGGCGACAGGGTGGCTATGAGCAGTTCTTC,CASSRRQGGYEQFF
-,TRBD1,TRBV6-5,TRBJ2-7,TGTGCCAGCAGTTTTCGACAGGGGGTAAGATCCTACGAGCAGTACTTC,CASSFRQGVRSYEQYF
-,-,TRBV30,TRBJ2-7,TGTGCCTGGAGCCTTACAGGTCTCTCCTACGAGCAGTACTTC,CAWSLTGLSYEQYF
-,-,TRBV30,TRBJ2-7,TGTGCCTTAACCCCAGGGCAGCTGGACGAGCAGTACTTC,CALTPGQLDEQYF
-,-,TRBV5-1,TRBJ2-7,TGCGCCAGCAGTGAGGGGACAAATGATTCCTACGAGCAGTACTTC,CASSEGTNDSYEQYF
-,-,TRBV9,TRBJ1-3,TGTGCCAGCAGCGAGTCCAGCTCTGGAAACACCATATATTTT,CASSESSSGNTIYF
few,-,TRBV5-1,TRBJ1-5,TGCGCCAGCAGCTTGAGCGGGCAGGGGTCCCCCGGAGATCAGCCCCAGCATTTT,CASSLSGQGSPGDQPQHF
-,TRBD1,TRBV7-9,TRBJ1-2,TGTGCCAGCAGTCCCCCCCGGGACAGAACTAACTATGGCTACACCTTC,CASSPPRDRTNYGYTF
-,-,TRBV7-2,TRBJ1-1,TGTGCCAGCAGTCCCCCTCTGGTGGCTACTGAAGCTTTCTTT,CASSPPLVATEAFF
-,TRBD2,TRBV7-2,TRBJ2-3,TGTGCCAGCAGCTTCGTAGCGGGGGGCCTGACAGATACGCAGTATTTT,CASSFVAGGLTDTQYF
-,TRBD1,TRBV19,TRBJ1-4,TGTGCCAGTACCTCCCGGGGGACAGGCGAAAAACTGTTTTTT,CASTSRGTGEKLFF
few,-,TRBV10-3,TRBJ2-1,TGTGCCATCAGTGAAAGGGGCGATGAGCAGTTCTTC,CAISERGDEQFF
few,TRBD1,TRBV6-1,TRBJ1-5,TGTGCCAGCAGTTCGGACAGGGCCCAGCCCCAGCATTTT,CASSSDRAQPQHF
-,TRBD1,TRBV14,TRBJ2-2,TGTGCCAGCAGCCTGGACAGGGGTGGCGGGGAGCTGTTTTTT,CASSLDRGGGELFF
-,TRBD1,TRBV19,TRBJ1-2,TGTGCCAGTTCCGACCCGACAGGGACTAACTATGGCTACACCTTC,CASSDPTGTNYGYTF
-,-,TRBV11-2,TRBJ2-1,TGTGCCAGCAGCTTAGAGGGGCGGAGCACCATACCCCTCTACAATGAGCAGTTCTTC,CASSLEGRSTIPLYNEQFF
-,-,TRBV4-2,TRBJ2-5,TGTGCCAGCAGCCAAGCGGGTCCTTCCCAAGAGACCCAGTACTTC,CASSQAGPSQETQYF
-,-,TRBV19,TRBJ1-2,TGTGCCAGTATCGAGGGTATAGGTGGCTACACCTTC,CASIEGIGGYTF
-,-,TRBV29-1,TRBJ2-7,TGCAGCGTTGCCCCAGCCGTACCCTCCTACGAGCAGTACTTC,CSVAPAVPSYEQYF
-,-,TRBV18,TRBJ1-3,TGTGCCAGCTCACCACTAGCGCCGGCTGGAAACACCATATATTTT,CASSPLAPAGNTIYF
-,-,TRBV5-1,TRBJ2-7,TGCGCCAGCAGCTTGAATTTGGGGTACGAGCAGTACTTC,CASSLNLGYEQYF
-,TRBD1,TRBV28,TRBJ2-7,TGTGCCAGCAGTTTAGACAGGGGGCGAGGGCAGTACTTC,CASSLDRGRGQYF
-,TRBD1,TRBV5-4,TRBJ2-7,TGTGCCAGCAGTTTAGGGGGCCCCAGCTCCTACGAGCAGTACTTC,CASSLGGPSSYEQYF
-,-,TRBV29-1,TRBJ2-3,TGCAGCGTTGAAGAGACTCCTGGGGCAGATACGCAGTATTTT,CSVEETPGADTQYF